The 32 T cell receptor beta chains below come from one sample, sequenced in a study of immune heterogeneity within non-small cell lung tumors. A first 10-cycle multiplex round used 32 V-gene and 13 J-gene primers on TCR beta CDR3. MiXCR, applied by TCRdb to the multiplex PCR reads, yields one record per CDR3 protein. The data contain 15,000 or so distinct CDR3 sequences, about 30% of them singletons. The template for each sample was approximately 0.65 ug of genomic DNA, which had been extracted from bulk tumor tissue. Several biopsies were spaced far apart within each primary tumor and obtained as surgery took place. Curative surgery was performed on patients who had untreated, newly diagnosed non-small cell lung cancer. Sequenced: lung tumor tissue. The source of these receptors is a man aged 35-49 years with non-small cell lung cancer.

The gene calls are TRBV6-4 and TRBJ2-3, with TRBD2 identical over 8 bases. This CDR3 contains 14 residues. Germline trimming cut 5 bases from V and 4 bases from J; bases unmatched to any gene: 5. In germline, CDR1 is MRHNA, CDR2 SNTAGT. The CDR3 nucleotides read TGTGCCAGCAGTCCGAGCGGGAGATCAGATACGCAGTATTTT. It translates to CASSPSGRSDTQYF.

A few counts support this clonotype. The V gene is TRBV5-8, the J gene TRBJ2-3; 7 nucleotides agree with TRBD2. CDR1 and CDR2 from the germline V gene are SGHTS and YDEGEE. With 0 bases clipped from V and 6 bases from J, the junction kept 10 bases outside the gene matches. The CDR3 extends over 16 amino acids. CDR3 in amino acids: CASSLVPGGSKDTQYF. CDR3 nucleotide sequence: TGTGCCAGCAGCTTGGTACCGGGAGGTAGCAAGGATACGCAGTATTTT.

The rearrangement uses TRBV10-2 and TRBJ2-1, with TRBD1 matching over 9 bases. There are 15 residues in the CDR3. V shed 4 bases, J shed 3 bases, and the junction held 4 bases outside the gene matches. Germline V lookup: CDR1 WSHSY, CDR2 SAAADI. CDR3 DNA sequence: TGCGCCAGCAGTGTAGTGACAGGGGGCTACAATGAGCAGTTCTTC. Residues: CASSVVTGGYNEQFF.

In DNA form, the CDR3 reads TGTGCCAGCAGTTACTCGTTCGGTTTCTCTGGGGCCAACGTCCTGACTTTC. This sequence encodes CASSYSFGFSGANVLTF. The chain has TRBV6-5 and TRBJ2-6, with D unresolved. The CDR3 is 17 residues long. Per the germline V gene, CDR1 is MNHEY and CDR2 is SVGAGI. V shed 0 bases and J shed 0 bases, with 9 bases lying between them.

At least ten counts were recorded for this clonotype. The V call is TRBV19, the J call TRBJ2-7; TRBD1 or TRBD2 may be the D gene (5 bases each). Trimming pared 5 bases from V and 6 bases from J, leaving 14 bases between. CDR3 size: 13 residues. The germline gives CDR1 LNHDA, CDR2 SQIVND (reference sequence). This CDR3 reads CASSPGTTGEQYF. The CDR3 DNA is TGTGCCAGTAGTCCAGGGACCACCGGCGAGCAGTACTTC.

CDR3 nucleotide sequence: TGTGCCAGCAGTCAAACCGGGGAGCTGTTTTTT. Amino acids: CASSQTGELFF. The chain is built from TRBV6-1 and TRBJ2-2, with unresolved D. V was cut by 5 bases and J by 5 bases, with 3 bases left in between. The CDR3 loop spans 11 amino acids. Germline lookup yields CDR1 MNHNS and CDR2 SASEGT.

V and J are TRBV20-1 and TRBJ2-4; D is possibly TRBD1 or TRBD2 (5 bases each). V lost 4 bases to trimming and J lost 0 bases, with 13 bases between them. The CDR3 runs to 15 residues. Germline V gene sequence: CDR1 DFQATT, CDR2 SNEGSKA (reference sequence). The CDR3 nucleotides are TGCAGTGCTAAAGGGACCCTAATAGCCAAAAACATTCAGTACTTC. This encodes CSAKGTLIAKNIQYF.

Notes on this clonotype: A much larger clone differs by one base, so this may be a read error. This chain connects TRBV16 to TRBJ1-5, with 7 bases lining up with TRBD1. The germline gives CDR1 KGHSY, CDR2 FQNENV. V lost 0 bases, J lost 7 bases, and 3 bases stayed unmatched. The CDR3 consists of 14 residues. In DNA, the CDR3 is TGTGCCAGCAGCCAATCGACAGGGACACAGCCCCAGCATTTT. Amino acid sequence: CASSQSTGTQPQHF.

This clonotype is termed medium-sized (0.01 to 0.1%). This chain links TRBV6-2 or TRBV6-3 with TRBJ2-7; 9 positions agree with TRBD2. This CDR3 has 16 amino acids. In germline, CDR1 is MNHEY, CDR2 SVGEGT. V lost 4 bases to trimming and J lost 3 bases; unmatched junction nucleotides: 10. The CDR3 loop is CASSWVISGSFYEQYF. CDR3 in DNA: TGTGCCAGCAGTTGGGTGATTAGCGGGAGTTTCTACGAGCAGTACTTC.

With respect to this clonotype: Germline is not matched at one junction end, which may reflect a read error. The V and J genes are TRBV10-3 and TRBJ2-7, with TRBD2 matching over 13 bases. CDR1 and CDR2 from the germline V gene are ENHRY and SYGVKD. The length of the CDR3 is 16 residues. Written as DNA, the CDR3 is TGTACCATCAGTGAGTCAGGACTAGCGGGAGTCTACGAGCAGTACTTC. Protein sequence: CTISESGLAGVYEQYF.

The chain carries TRBV20-1 and TRBJ2-5; a weak D match, TRBD2 (5 bases). The V gene's germline CDR1 is DFQATT and CDR2 SNEGSKA (reference sequence). V gave up 4 bases and J gave up 1 base, with 7 bases separating them. The CDR3 is 12 residues long. For the CDR3, the DNA is TGCAGTGCTATGCGGGCCCAAGAGACCCAGTACTTC. Translation gives CSAMRAQETQYF.

Concerning this clonotype: This sequence may be a read error, since a much larger clone differs from it by one base. V and J are TRBV19 and TRBJ2-1; D might be TRBD1 (6 bases). The CDR3 loop spans 11 amino acids. Germline V gene data show CDR1 as LNHDA and CDR2 as SQIVND (reference sequence). The CDR3 DNA sequence: TGTGCCAGTAACACAGGGTTTGAGCAGCTCTTC. Amino acids: CASNTGFEQLF.

With regard to this clonotype: It may be a read error: a sequence one base away is much more abundant. The chain is built from TRBV19 and TRBJ1-5; unclear D gene. CDR3 size: 15 residues. The germline V gene has CDR1 LNHDA and CDR2 SQIVND (reference sequence). The CDR3 sequence is CARSMFEYSNQPQHF. CDR3 nucleotides: TGTGCCAGAAGTATGTTCGAATATAGCAATCAGCCCCAGCATTTT.

This clonotype occurred a few times. The rearrangement links TRBV6-1 to TRBJ1-6; TRBD1 matches at 8 bases. Germline CDR1 is MNHNS and CDR2 is SASEGT. The CDR3 has 14 amino acids. The V and J ends lost 6 bases and 10 bases, in that order; junction bases with no gene match: 8. CDR3 nucleotides: TGTGCCAGCAGGACCACAGGGGGGGTCTCACCCCTCCACTTT. Encoded protein: CASRTTGGVSPLHF.

In this sample, this clonotype turned up many times. CDR3 protein: CASSEAELLDTQYF. Here the CDR3 DNA reads TGTGCCAGCAGTGAAGCGGAGCTTTTGGATACGCAGTATTTT. The chain uses TRBV2 and TRBJ2-3; no firm D call. Germline V lookup: CDR1 SNHLY, CDR2 FYNNEI. Trimming removed 0 bases from V and 6 bases from J, with 10 bases in between. CDR3 length: 14 residues.

The chain is built from TRBV27 and TRBJ2-6, with 10 positions matching TRBD2. CDR3 length: 22 residues. The germline V gene has CDR1 MNHEY and CDR2 SMNVEV (reference sequence). V shed 6 bases and J 2 bases; nucleotides not matched to a gene: 22. CDR3 residues: CASSPLGRGPLAGPPGANVLTF. The DNA for the CDR3 is TGTGCCAGCAGCCCTTTGGGCAGGGGGCCACTAGCGGGGCCTCCTGGGGCCAACGTCCTGACTTTC.

This clonotype was detected a few times. A much larger clone sits a single nucleotide away, making a read error possible. The genes are TRBV11-2 and TRBJ1-3; D is unclear. This CDR3 spans 12 amino acids. CDR1 is SGHAT, CDR2 FQNNGV, per germline. The CDR3 here is CVSQRTRNTIYF. CDR3 sequence (DNA): TGTGTCAGCCAGAGGACGAGAAACACCATATATTTT.

Of note for this clonotype: A much larger clone sits a single nucleotide away, making a read error possible. The chain combines TRBV3-1 with TRBJ2-2, with D maybe TRBD2 (6 bases). V lost 2 bases, J lost 9 bases, and 25 bases lay in between. The germline CDR1 and CDR2 sequences are LGHDT and YNNKEL (reference sequence). This CDR3 contains 18 residues. The CDR3 is CASSQTMVVGGKYRELFF. In DNA, the CDR3 is TGTGCCAGCAGCCAAACGATGGTAGTGGGGGGAAAGTACCGGGAGCTGTTTTTT.

Ten or more counts support this clonotype. The chain joins TRBV15 to TRBJ2-2; a weak D match, TRBD2 (6 bases). The CDR3 extends over 14 amino acids. With 2 bases removed from V and 8 bases from J, the gap between germline ends came to 12 bases. The germline V gene encodes CDR1 LNHNV and CDR2 YYDKDF (reference sequence). The CDR3: CATSRPSLAGELFF. Here the CDR3 DNA reads TGTGCCACCAGCAGACCCTCCCTAGCGGGGGAGCTGTTTTTT.

This clonotype has a handful of counts. The genes are TRBV5-1 and TRBJ2-5, with a weak D call TRBD2 (6 bases). V was cut by 3 bases and J by 5 bases, with 26 bases left in between. Germline loops: CDR1 SGHRS, CDR2 YFSETQ. The CDR3 runs 18 residues. The CDR3 DNA reads as TGCGCCAGCAGCTCTGCCCGGTCCGGGACTTGGAATGGGGAGACCCAGTACTTC. Residues: CASSSARSGTWNGETQYF.

This clonotype was recorded a few times. The rearrangement links TRBV7-6 to TRBJ2-1, with 11 nucleotides matching TRBD2. This CDR3 region has 17 residues. The J segment lost 5 bases and the V segment lost 7 bases, leaving 13 bases of the junction unmatched. Germline V gives CDR1 SGHVS, CDR2 FNYEAQ. CDR3 nucleotides: TGTGCCAGCACAAACCGAGGGGCGGGACTAGCGGACAATGAGCAGTTCTTC. Amino acids: CASTNRGAGLADNEQFF.

This clonotype was seen many times. This chain connects TRBV5-6 to TRBJ2-7; D uncertain. Germline CDR1 reads SGHDT; CDR2 reads YYEEEE. The CDR3 spans 14 residues. Trimming shortened V by 2 bases and J by 4 bases, and 13 bases separated the two germline ends. The CDR3 region has the DNA TGTGCCAGCAGCTTTTCCGTTGGGTTTTACGAGCAGTACTTC. It encodes CASSFSVGFYEQYF. The entire variable domain, with the rest obtained from reference TRBV5-6 and TRBJ2-7, is as follows: DAGVTQSPTHLIKTRGQQVTLRCSPKSGHDTVSWYQQALGQGPQFIFQYYEEEERQRGNFPDRFSGHQFPNYSSELNVNALLLGDSALYLCASSFSVGFYEQYFGPGTRLTVT.

To note about this clonotype: A read error may be the cause here, since a much bigger clone is one base away. The gene calls are TRBV28 and TRBJ1-6; D remains ambiguous. The germline CDR1 and CDR2 sequences are MDHEN and SYDVKM. V gave up 2 bases and J gave up 10 bases, with 12 bases separating them. This CDR3 comprises 14 residues. The CDR3 nucleotides are TGTGCCAGCAGTTTAAGAGTGGGCGGATCACCCCTCCACTTT. Amino acid sequence: CASSLRVGGSPLHF.

This clonotype was observed at least ten times. The V and J genes are TRBV6-1 and TRBJ1-1; 8 positions match TRBD1. The ends lost 5 bases at V and 0 bases at J; junction bases unmatched: 8. Germline loops: CDR1 MNHNS, CDR2 SASEGT. This CDR3 spans 16 amino acids. The DNA of the CDR3 is TGTGCCAGCAGTCGCCGGACAGGGACCATGAACACTGAAGCTTTCTTT. Amino acids: CASSRRTGTMNTEAFF.

By its share, this clonotype is medium-sized (0.01 to 0.1%). The rearrangement joins TRBV11-2 to TRBJ2-7, with a tentative D call TRBD1 (5 bases). The germline CDR1 and CDR2 sequences are SGHAT and FQNNGV. This CDR3 region has 12 residues. V dropped 1 base and J dropped 5 bases, with 6 bases sitting between them. The CDR3 loop reads CASSLVQDEQYF. The CDR3 DNA reads TGTGCCAGCAGCTTAGTACAGGACGAGCAGTACTTC. Combining the CDR3 with reference TRBV11-2 and TRBJ2-7 gives the whole variable domain EAGVAQSPRYKIIEKRQSVAFWCNPISGHATLYWYQQILGQGPKLLIQFQNNGVVDDSQLPKDRFSAERLKGVDSTLKIQPAKLEDSAVYLCASSLVQDEQYFGPGTRLTVT.

In its sample, this clonotype ranks as medium-sized. The chain joins TRBV6-1 to TRBJ2-7, with D perhaps matching TRBD1 or TRBD2 (5 bases each). In germline, CDR1 is MNHNS, CDR2 SASEGT. CDR3 length: 13 amino acids. Trimming pared 7 bases from V and 4 bases from J, leaving 14 bases between. The CDR3 loop is CASKETWGYEQYF. The CDR3 DNA is TGTGCCAGCAAAGAAACGTGGGGGTACGAGCAGTACTTC.

This clonotype turned up a few times. DNA of the CDR3: TGTGCCAGCAGCCCGGGCTTCGGGCTAGCGGGAGGGATCCCTAGCACAGATACGCAGTATTTT. Translating it yields CASSPGFGLAGGIPSTDTQYF. J is TRBJ2-3 and V is TRBV7-9, with TRBD2 matching 12 bases. V gave up 5 bases and J gave up 0 bases; unmatched junction bases: 18. CDR1 and CDR2 from the germline V gene are SEHNR and FQNEAQ (reference sequence). The CDR3 is made up of 21 amino acids.

This chain connects TRBV11-2 to TRBJ2-7; D may correspond to TRBD1 or TRBD2 (6 bases each). The germline V and J ends were trimmed by 5 bases and 8 bases, with 16 bases remaining between them. CDR1 and CDR2 from the germline V gene are SGHAT and FQNNGV. The CDR3 loop spans 13 amino acids. In DNA, the CDR3 is TGTGCCAGCAGCACGGGAGTGGGGGCCCAGCAGTACTTC. Its translation: CASSTGVGAQQYF.

A remark on this clonotype: One base away lies a much larger clone, so this may be a sequencing read error. The chain carries TRBV11-2 and TRBJ2-7; possibly TRBD2 for D (5 bases). CDR3 length equals 14 residues. Germline V gene lookup returns CDR1 SGHAT and CDR2 FQNNGV. This CDR3 is CSSSGSEYYYEQYF. As DNA, the CDR3 is TGTTCCAGCAGCGGCTCGGAGTATTACTACGAGCAGTACTTC.

By share of the sample, this clonotype is medium-sized. V is TRBV28 and J is TRBJ1-1; maybe TRBD1 (5 bases). The V gene's germline CDR1 is MDHEN and CDR2 SYDVKM. V was trimmed by 6 bases and J by 3 bases, leaving 14 bases between them. The CDR3 has 14 residues. The CDR3 coding sequence is TGTGCCAGCAGATACGCAGGGATTTACACTGAAGCTTTCTTT. Its protein product is CASRYAGIYTEAFF.

This clonotype was found a few times. V gene TRBV12-3 or TRBV12-4 combines with J gene TRBJ2-5; D is perhaps TRBD2 (5 bases). This CDR3 is built from 10 residues. Trimming removed 11 bases from V and 5 bases from J, with 9 bases in between. The CDR3 loop is CASAGETQYF. CDR3 coding DNA: TGTGCCTCGGCGGGCGAGACCCAGTACTTC.

This clonotype showed up many times. The chain employs TRBV6-1 and TRBJ1-6, with D unresolved. V lost 0 bases to trimming and J lost 10 bases, with 13 bases between them. This CDR3 is built from 15 residues. Germline assignment: CDR1 MNHNS and CDR2 SASEGT. Here the CDR3 reads CASSEAGPFSSPLHF. In nucleotides, the CDR3 is TGTGCCAGCAGTGAAGCAGGACCGTTCAGCTCACCCCTCCACTTT.